This TCR beta chain was found in a study of OX40 agonist ivuxolimab in advanced cancers. Study-level information: Partial response was recorded in three patients: one hepatocellular carcinoma and two cutaneous melanoma cases.

With 0 bases removed from V and 4 bases from J, the gap between germline ends came to 6 bases. The CDR3 loop spans 13 amino acids. CDR1 and CDR2 (germline): SGHDN, FVKESK. Assay: immunoSEQ multiplex PCR; the TCRdb copy retains only in-frame clones and omits some. The repertoire holds under 70,000 clones, with about 93% as singletons. The chain recombines TRBV14 with TRBJ1-1; no definite D call. This TCR was sampled from an adult with an advanced solid tumor such as melanoma, head and neck, liver or kidney cancer. Sample: CD4+ or CD8+ T cells sorted from blood, taken in a trial of the OX40 agonist ivuxolimab. CDR3 DNA sequence: TGTGCCAGCAGCCAAGATATGAGCACTGAAGCTTTCTTT. It translates to CASSQDMSTEAFF. The full variable domain, with the rest looked up from reference TRBV14 and TRBJ1-1, is EAGVTQFPSHSVIEKGQTVTLRCDPISGHDNLYWYRRVMGKEIKFLLHFVKESKQDESGMPNNRFLAERTGGTYSTLKVQPAELEDSGVYFCASSQDMSTEAFFGQGTRLTVV.